These 24 T cell receptor beta chains came from one sample sequenced in a study of blood T cell repertoires in COVID-19. The assay was immunoSEQ multiplex PCR, and TCRdb's table has in-frame clones only and misses some. The table records 150,000 to 200,000 clones, about 85% of them present only once. The source material was peripheral blood. The receptors stem from a man aged 60 to 69 with active or convalescent COVID-19.

The V and J genes are TRBV23-1 and TRBJ2-5; TRBD1 matches 9 bases. TRBV23-1 is placed among ORFs of uncertain function. V shed 4 bases, J shed 5 bases, and the junction held 8 bases outside the gene matches. This CDR3 region has 15 residues. Here the CDR3 reads CASSRPGQGRETQYF. CDR3 in DNA: TGCGCCAGCAGTCGGCCGGGACAGGGTAGGGAGACCCAGTACTTC.

The rearrangement joins TRBV5-1 to TRBJ1-2, with 7 bases fitting TRBD1. The V segment lost 5 bases and the J segment 0 bases; nucleotides outside the gene matches: 7. The CDR3 contains 15 residues. Germline CDR1 reads SGHRS; CDR2 reads YFSETQ. DNA for the CDR3: TGCGCCAGCAGAATTGGGACAGACGCTAACTATGGCTACACCTTC. Amino acid sequence: CASRIGTDANYGYTF.

A single count supports this clone. V is TRBV7-9 and J is TRBJ1-4; 8 nucleotides match TRBD1. With 5 bases clipped from V and 3 bases from J, the junction kept 5 bases outside the gene matches. CDR3 length: 15 amino acids. Germline CDR1 is SEHNR and CDR2 is FQNEAQ (reference sequence). The CDR3 is CASSQTGVANEKLFF. In DNA, the CDR3 is TGTGCCAGCAGCCAGACAGGGGTGGCTAATGAAAAACTGTTTTTT.

The chain recombines TRBV7-9 with TRBJ2-7, with 11 bases fitting TRBD1. Germline trimming cut 5 bases from V and 5 bases from J; bases unmatched to any gene: 5. The CDR3 covers 14 residues. In germline, CDR1 is SEHNR, CDR2 FQNEAQ (reference sequence). DNA for the CDR3: TGTGCCAGCAGCGGTTGGGACAGGGGGGACGAGCAGTACTTC. It encodes CASSGWDRGDEQYF.

V and J are TRBV5-6 and TRBJ1-2; a weak D match, TRBD1 (5 bases). The V gene lost 3 bases and the J gene lost 5 bases, with 8 bases spanning the gap. The CDR3 contains 12 residues. Germline assignment: CDR1 SGHDT and CDR2 YYEEEE. This CDR3 is CASSSRGYGYTF. The CDR3 nucleotides are TGTGCCAGCAGCTCTAGGGGATATGGCTACACCTTC.

The V gene is TRBV7-2, the J gene TRBJ2-2; TRBD2 aligns across 7 bases. Trimming cost V 1 base and J 2 bases; bases outside gene matches: 4. The germline V gene encodes CDR1 SGHTA and CDR2 FQGNSA. This CDR3 has 16 residues. For the CDR3, the DNA is TGTGCCAGCAGCTTAGTCGCGACTAGCAACACCGGGGAGCTGTTTTTT. Translation gives CASSLVATSNTGELFF.

As regards this clone: The sample has other DNA sequences that encode this CDR3 too. The V and J genes are TRBV27 and TRBJ2-7; D possibly corresponds to TRBD1 (5 bases). Germline V CDR1 and CDR2: MNHEY, SMNVEV (reference sequence). This CDR3 contains 15 residues. The germline V and J ends were trimmed by 6 bases and 6 bases, with 21 bases remaining between them. This CDR3 reads CASRSTGTGLSEQYF. CDR3 DNA sequence: TGTGCCAGCAGGTCTACAGGAACTGGCTTAAGCGAGCAGTACTTC.

V and J are TRBV10-3 and TRBJ1-1, with TRBD1 as a possible D gene (6 bases). V was trimmed by 6 bases and J by 6 bases, leaving 17 bases between them. Germline V gene lookup returns CDR1 ENHRY and CDR2 SYGVKD. CDR3 size: 14 residues. The CDR3 sequence: CAISLTGSRAEAFF. The CDR3 nucleotides are TGTGCCATCAGCTTAACAGGGAGTAGGGCTGAAGCTTTCTTT.

This clone was detected only once. This chain uses TRBV3-1 (or the pseudogene TRBV3-2) with TRBJ2-1, with TRBD1 matching over 7 bases. Germline V gives CDR1 LGHDT, CDR2 YNNKEL (reference sequence). The CDR3 has 16 residues. Germline trimming cut 4 bases from V and 0 bases from J; bases unmatched to any gene: 6. CDR3 residues: CASSPLTGSSYNEQFF. In DNA form, the CDR3 reads TGTGCCAGCAGCCCTTTGACAGGGTCCTCCTACAATGAGCAGTTCTTC.

The rearrangement joins TRBV4-1 to TRBJ2-1, with 7 bases that match TRBD2. This CDR3 is 15 amino acids long. Germline V gene lookup returns CDR1 MGHRA and CDR2 YSYEKL. The V and J ends lost 4 bases and 3 bases, in that order; junction bases with no gene match: 6. The CDR3, as DNA: TGCGCCAGCAGCCCCGGGACTACCCTCTACAATGAGCAGTTCTTC. Protein product: CASSPGTTLYNEQFF.

The chain is built from TRBV6-5 and TRBJ2-1, with a tentative D call TRBD1 (6 bases). The germline V and J ends were trimmed by 0 bases and 7 bases, with 16 bases remaining between them. Germline-derived CDR1 and CDR2 are MNHEY and SVGAGI. The CDR3 sequence is 16 residues long. CDR3 coding DNA: TGTGCCAGCAGTTACTCGAAAGAGGGGGTCAGAAATGAGCAGTTCTTC. It yields the protein CASSYSKEGVRNEQFF.

V usage is TRBV5-1 and J usage is TRBJ2-7; a weak D match, TRBD2 (6 bases). The CDR3 runs to 14 residues. V lost 0 bases, J lost 1 base, and 8 bases lay in between. Germline CDR1 is SGHRS and CDR2 is YFSETQ. The CDR3 loop reads CASSLGGTSYEQYF. The CDR3 coding sequence is TGCGCCAGCAGCTTGGGCGGGACGTCCTACGAGCAGTACTTC.

The chain combines TRBV6-2 or TRBV6-3 with TRBJ1-2; D is possibly TRBD1 (5 bases). V gave up 5 bases and J gave up 4 bases, with 20 bases separating them. This CDR3 comprises 16 residues. Germline-derived CDR1 and CDR2 are MNHEY and SVGEGT. The CDR3 region is CASSHPTDSPIYGYTF. The CDR3 DNA is TGTGCCAGCAGTCACCCCACCGACAGCCCCATCTATGGCTACACCTTC.

V usage is TRBV6-1 and J usage is TRBJ2-3; TRBD2 is a possible D gene (7 bases). V was trimmed by 4 bases and J by 2 bases, leaving 16 bases between them. Germline V gene lookup returns CDR1 MNHNS and CDR2 SASEGT. CDR3 length: 16 residues. The CDR3 reads CASSARGRDFTDTQYF. The CDR3 nucleotides are TGTGCCAGCAGTGCGCGGGGGCGGGATTTCACAGATACGCAGTATTTT.

The chain links TRBV6-5 to TRBJ1-4; tentatively, D is TRBD1 (5 bases). Germline-derived CDR1 and CDR2 are MNHEY and SVGAGI. This CDR3 spans 12 amino acids. The V and J ends lost 8 bases and 7 bases respectively, with 11 bases between them. CDR3: CASGWGGEKLFF. CDR3 nucleotide sequence: TGTGCCAGCGGCTGGGGGGGTGAAAAACTGTTTTTT.

The chain has TRBV19 and TRBJ1-1; D ambiguous. Per the germline V gene, CDR1 is LNHDA and CDR2 is SQIVND (reference sequence). The CDR3 loop spans 12 amino acids. Trimming cost V 6 bases and J 1 base, with 6 bases left between them. CDR3 DNA sequence: TGTGCCAGTAGGGGCTGGAACACTGAAGCTTTCTTT. Its protein product is CASRGWNTEAFF.

This chain uses TRBV29-1 with TRBJ2-5; 14 bases line up with TRBD2. After removal of 6 bases from V and 5 bases from J, the junction contained 8 bases not matched to a gene. CDR3 length: 15 residues. Germline assignment: CDR1 SQVTM and CDR2 ANQGSEA. The CDR3 loop is CSVDGLAGGGETQYF. The CDR3 bases are TGCAGCGTCGATGGACTAGCGGGGGGTGGGGAGACCCAGTACTTC. Full variable domain (missing parts from reference TRBV29-1 and TRBJ2-5): SAVISQKPSRDICQRGTSLTIQCQVDSQVTMMFWYRQQPGQSLTLIATANQGSEATYESGFVIDKFPISRPNLTFSTLTVSNMSPEDSSIYLCSVDGLAGGGETQYFGPGTRLLVL.

The V and J genes are TRBV7-8 and TRBJ2-3, with 7 positions matching TRBD1. Germline trimming cut 5 bases from V and 14 bases from J; bases unmatched to any gene: 10. CDR1 is SGHVS and CDR2 is FQNEAQ in the germline V gene. CDR3 length: 12 residues. The CDR3 DNA is TGTGCCAGCAGCATACCGACAGGGAATTGGTATTTT. This encodes CASSIPTGNWYF.

This clone has a count of ten or more. This chain uses TRBV6-5 with TRBJ1-3; TRBD1 is a possible D gene (6 bases). V was clipped by 5 bases and J by 3 bases, with 14 bases between them. This CDR3 region has 15 residues. CDR1 is MNHEY, CDR2 SVGAGI, per germline. The DNA for the CDR3 is TGTGCCAGCAGTCGAGGGGGAAACTTTGGAAACACCATATATTTT. Translation: CASSRGGNFGNTIYF.

The chain has TRBV5-1 and TRBJ1-4; TRBD1 matches 9 bases. Trimming cost V 0 bases and J 6 bases; bases outside gene matches: 9. The germline V gene has CDR1 SGHRS and CDR2 YFSETQ. This CDR3 is 17 amino acids long. The CDR3 protein is CASSLVPGQGAHEKLFF. As DNA, the CDR3 is TGCGCCAGCAGCTTGGTCCCGGGACAGGGCGCGCATGAAAAACTGTTTTTT.

CDR3 nucleotide sequence: TGTGCCAGCAGCTTAGATCTGGGCAGGTACGAGCAGTACTTC. Translation gives CASSLDLGRYEQYF. This rearrangement joins TRBV11-2 to TRBJ2-7; D gene uncertain. Germline lookup yields CDR1 SGHAT and CDR2 FQNNGV. The germline V and J ends were trimmed by 0 bases and 4 bases, with 10 bases remaining between them. This CDR3 comprises 14 residues. Drawing the rest from reference TRBV11-2 and TRBJ2-7, the complete variable domain is EAGVAQSPRYKIIEKRQSVAFWCNPISGHATLYWYQQILGQGPKLLIQFQNNGVVDDSQLPKDRFSAERLKGVDSTLKIQPAKLEDSAVYLCASSLDLGRYEQYFGPGTRLTVT.

This rearrangement joins TRBV6-5 to TRBJ1-1; D gene unclear. This CDR3 region has 13 residues. V dropped 3 bases and J dropped 1 base, with 6 bases sitting between them. The germline CDR1 and CDR2 sequences are MNHEY and SVGAGI. For the CDR3, the DNA is TGTGCCAGCAGTTATAATCCGAACACTGAAGCTTTCTTT. Amino acids: CASSYNPNTEAFF.

The rearrangement links TRBV15 to TRBJ1-5; D is uncertain. V was trimmed by 2 bases and J by 5 bases, leaving 4 bases between them. From germline, CDR1 is LNHNV and CDR2 YYDKDF (reference sequence). CDR3 length equals 12 residues. CDR3 protein: CATSRTDQPQHF. CDR3 nucleotides: TGTGCCACCAGCAGAACAGATCAGCCCCAGCATTTT.

V gene TRBV29-1 combines with J gene TRBJ1-1, with D unresolved. The CDR3 has 12 residues. V shed 1 base and J shed 7 bases, with 10 bases lying between them. Germline values: CDR1 SQVTM, CDR2 ANQGSEA. The CDR3 coding sequence is TGCAGCGTTGAAGGGAACAGTTTTGAAGCTTTCTTT. This codes for CSVEGNSFEAFF. The full variable domain, completed using reference TRBV29-1 and TRBJ1-1, is SAVISQKPSRDICQRGTSLTIQCQVDSQVTMMFWYRQQPGQSLTLIATANQGSEATYESGFVIDKFPISRPNLTFSTLTVSNMSPEDSSIYLCSVEGNSFEAFFGQGTRLTVV.